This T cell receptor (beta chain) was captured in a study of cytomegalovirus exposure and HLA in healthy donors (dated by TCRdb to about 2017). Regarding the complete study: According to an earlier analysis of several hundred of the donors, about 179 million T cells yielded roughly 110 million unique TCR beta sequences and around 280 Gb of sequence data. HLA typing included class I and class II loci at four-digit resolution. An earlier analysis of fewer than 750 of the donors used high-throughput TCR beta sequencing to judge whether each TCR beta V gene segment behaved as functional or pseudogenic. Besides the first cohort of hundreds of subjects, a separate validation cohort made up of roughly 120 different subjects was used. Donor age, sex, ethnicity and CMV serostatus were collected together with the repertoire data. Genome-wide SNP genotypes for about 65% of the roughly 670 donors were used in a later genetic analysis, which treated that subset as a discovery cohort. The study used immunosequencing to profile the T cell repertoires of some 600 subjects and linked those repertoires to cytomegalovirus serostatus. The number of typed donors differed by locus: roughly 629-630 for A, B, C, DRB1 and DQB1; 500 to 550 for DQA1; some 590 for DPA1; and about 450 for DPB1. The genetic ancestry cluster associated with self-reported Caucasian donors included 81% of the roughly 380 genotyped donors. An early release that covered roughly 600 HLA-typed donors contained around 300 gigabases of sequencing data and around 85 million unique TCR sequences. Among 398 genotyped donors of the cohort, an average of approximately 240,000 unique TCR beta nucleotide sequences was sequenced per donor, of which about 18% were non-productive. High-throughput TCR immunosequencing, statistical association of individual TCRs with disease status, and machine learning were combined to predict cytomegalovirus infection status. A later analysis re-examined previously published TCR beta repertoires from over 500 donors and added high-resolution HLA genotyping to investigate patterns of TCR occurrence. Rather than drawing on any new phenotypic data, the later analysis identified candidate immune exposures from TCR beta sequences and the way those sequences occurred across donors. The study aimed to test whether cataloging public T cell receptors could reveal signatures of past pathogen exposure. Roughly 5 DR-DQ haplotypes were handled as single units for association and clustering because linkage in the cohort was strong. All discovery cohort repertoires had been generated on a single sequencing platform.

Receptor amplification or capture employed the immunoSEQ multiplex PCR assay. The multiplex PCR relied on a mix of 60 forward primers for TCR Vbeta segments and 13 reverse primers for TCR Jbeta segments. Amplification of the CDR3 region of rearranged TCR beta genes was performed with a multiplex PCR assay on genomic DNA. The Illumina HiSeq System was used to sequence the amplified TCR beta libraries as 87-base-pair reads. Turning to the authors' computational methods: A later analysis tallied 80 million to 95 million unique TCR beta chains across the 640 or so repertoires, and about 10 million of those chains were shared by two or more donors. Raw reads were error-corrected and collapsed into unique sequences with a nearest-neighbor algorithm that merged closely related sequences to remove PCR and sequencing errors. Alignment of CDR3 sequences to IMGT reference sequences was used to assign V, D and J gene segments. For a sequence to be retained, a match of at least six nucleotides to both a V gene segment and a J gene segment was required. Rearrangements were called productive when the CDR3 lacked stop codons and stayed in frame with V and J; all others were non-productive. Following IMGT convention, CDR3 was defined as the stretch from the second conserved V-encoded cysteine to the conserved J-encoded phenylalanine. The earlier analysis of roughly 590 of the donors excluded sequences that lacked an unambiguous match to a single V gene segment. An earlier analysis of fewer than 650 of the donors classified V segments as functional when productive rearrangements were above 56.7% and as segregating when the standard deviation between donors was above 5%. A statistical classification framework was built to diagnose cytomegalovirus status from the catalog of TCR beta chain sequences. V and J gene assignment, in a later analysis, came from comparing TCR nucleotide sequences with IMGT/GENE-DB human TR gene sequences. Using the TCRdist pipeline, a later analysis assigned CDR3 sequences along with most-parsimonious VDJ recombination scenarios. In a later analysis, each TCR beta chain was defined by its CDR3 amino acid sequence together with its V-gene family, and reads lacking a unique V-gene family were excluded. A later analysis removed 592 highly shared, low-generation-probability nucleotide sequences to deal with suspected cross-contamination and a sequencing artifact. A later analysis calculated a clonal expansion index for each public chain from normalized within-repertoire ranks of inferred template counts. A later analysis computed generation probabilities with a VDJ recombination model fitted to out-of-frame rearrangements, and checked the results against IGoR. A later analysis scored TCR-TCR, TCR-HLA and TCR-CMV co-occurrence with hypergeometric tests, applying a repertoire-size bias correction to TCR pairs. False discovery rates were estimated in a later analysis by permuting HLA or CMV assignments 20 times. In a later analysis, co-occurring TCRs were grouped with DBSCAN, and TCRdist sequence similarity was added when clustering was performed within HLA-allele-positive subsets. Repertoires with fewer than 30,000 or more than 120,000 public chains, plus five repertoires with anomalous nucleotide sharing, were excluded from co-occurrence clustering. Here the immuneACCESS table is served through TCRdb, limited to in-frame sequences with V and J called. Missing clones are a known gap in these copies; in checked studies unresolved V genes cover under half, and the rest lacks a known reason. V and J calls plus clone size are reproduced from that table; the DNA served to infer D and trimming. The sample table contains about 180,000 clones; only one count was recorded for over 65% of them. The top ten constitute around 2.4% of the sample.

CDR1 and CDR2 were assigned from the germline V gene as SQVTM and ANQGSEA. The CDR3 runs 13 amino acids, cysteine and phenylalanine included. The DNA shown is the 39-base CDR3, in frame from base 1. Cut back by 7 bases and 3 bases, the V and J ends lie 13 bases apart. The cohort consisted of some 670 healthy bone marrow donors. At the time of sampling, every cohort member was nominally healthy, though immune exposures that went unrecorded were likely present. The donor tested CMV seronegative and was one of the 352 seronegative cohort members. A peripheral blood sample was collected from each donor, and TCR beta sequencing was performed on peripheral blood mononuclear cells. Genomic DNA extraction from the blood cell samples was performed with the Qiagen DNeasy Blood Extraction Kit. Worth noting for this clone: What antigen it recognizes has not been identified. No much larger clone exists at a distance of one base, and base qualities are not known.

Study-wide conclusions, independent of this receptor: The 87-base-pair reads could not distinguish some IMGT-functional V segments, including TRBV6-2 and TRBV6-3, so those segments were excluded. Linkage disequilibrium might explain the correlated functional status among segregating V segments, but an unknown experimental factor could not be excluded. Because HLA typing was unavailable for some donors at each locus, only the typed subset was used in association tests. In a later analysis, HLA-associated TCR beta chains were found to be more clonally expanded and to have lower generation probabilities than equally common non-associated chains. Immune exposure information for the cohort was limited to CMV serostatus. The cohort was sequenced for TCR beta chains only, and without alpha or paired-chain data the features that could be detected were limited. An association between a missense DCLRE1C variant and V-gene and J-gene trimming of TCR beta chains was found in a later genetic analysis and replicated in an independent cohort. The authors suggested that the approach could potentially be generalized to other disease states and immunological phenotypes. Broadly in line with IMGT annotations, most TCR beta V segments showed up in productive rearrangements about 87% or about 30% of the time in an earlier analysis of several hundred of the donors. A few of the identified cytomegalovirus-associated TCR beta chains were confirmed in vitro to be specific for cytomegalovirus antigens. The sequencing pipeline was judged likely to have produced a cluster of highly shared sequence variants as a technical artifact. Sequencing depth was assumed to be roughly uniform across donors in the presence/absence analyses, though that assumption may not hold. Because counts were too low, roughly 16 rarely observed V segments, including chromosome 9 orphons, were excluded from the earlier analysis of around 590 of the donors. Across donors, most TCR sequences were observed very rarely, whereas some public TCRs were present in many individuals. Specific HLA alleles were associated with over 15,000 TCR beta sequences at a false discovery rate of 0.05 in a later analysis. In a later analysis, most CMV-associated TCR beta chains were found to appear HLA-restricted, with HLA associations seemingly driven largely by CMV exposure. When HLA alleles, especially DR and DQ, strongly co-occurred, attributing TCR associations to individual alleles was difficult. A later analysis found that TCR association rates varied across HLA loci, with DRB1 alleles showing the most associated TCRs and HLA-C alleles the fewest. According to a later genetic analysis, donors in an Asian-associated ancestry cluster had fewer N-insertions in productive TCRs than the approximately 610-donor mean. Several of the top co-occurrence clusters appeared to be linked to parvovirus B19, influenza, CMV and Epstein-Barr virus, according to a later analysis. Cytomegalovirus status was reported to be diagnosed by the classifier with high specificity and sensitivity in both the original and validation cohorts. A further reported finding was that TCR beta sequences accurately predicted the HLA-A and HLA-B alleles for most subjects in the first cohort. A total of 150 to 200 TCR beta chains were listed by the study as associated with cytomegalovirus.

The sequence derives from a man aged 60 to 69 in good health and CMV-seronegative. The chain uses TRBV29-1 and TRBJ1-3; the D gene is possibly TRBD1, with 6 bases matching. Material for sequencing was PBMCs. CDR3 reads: CSAAQGNGNTIYF. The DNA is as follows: TGCAGCGCGGCACAGGGCAATGGAAACACCATATATTTT.